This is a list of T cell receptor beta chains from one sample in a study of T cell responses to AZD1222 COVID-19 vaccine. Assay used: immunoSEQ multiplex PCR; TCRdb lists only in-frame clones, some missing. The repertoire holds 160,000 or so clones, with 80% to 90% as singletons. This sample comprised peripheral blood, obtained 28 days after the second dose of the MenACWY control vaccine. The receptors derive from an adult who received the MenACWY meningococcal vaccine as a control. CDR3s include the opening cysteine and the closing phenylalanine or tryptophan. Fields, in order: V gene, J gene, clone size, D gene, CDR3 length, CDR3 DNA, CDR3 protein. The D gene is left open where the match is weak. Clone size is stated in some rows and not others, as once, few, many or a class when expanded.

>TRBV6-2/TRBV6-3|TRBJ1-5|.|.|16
TGTGCCAGCAGTGATAAACAGAGCTATAGCAATCAGCCCCAGCATTTT
CASSDKQSYSNQPQHF
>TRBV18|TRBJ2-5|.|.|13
TGTGCCAGCTCCGTGACAGGAGAAGAGACCCAGTACTTC
CASSVTGEETQYF
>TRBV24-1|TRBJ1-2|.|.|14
TGTGCCACCAGTGATCCTGACATTAACTATGGCTACACCTTC
CATSDPDINYGYTF
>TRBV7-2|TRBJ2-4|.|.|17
TGTGCCAGCAGCCCCCCCGGGGGGCTAGCGCCAACGACTTCTCAGTACTTC
CASSPPGGLAPTTSQYF
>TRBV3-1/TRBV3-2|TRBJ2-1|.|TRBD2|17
TGTGCCAGCAGCCAAGCCCCTAGCGGGGTATTCTACAATGAGCAGTTCTTC
CASSQAPSGVFYNEQFF
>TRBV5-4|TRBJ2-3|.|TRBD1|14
TGTGCCAGCAGCGGAACAGGGGGCGCAGATACGCAGTATTTT
CASSGTGGADTQYF
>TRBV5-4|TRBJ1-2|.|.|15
TGTGCCAGCAGCTTGGAGGTAGCCTCTAACTATGGCTACACCTTC
CASSLEVASNYGYTF
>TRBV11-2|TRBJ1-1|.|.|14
TGTGCCAGCAGCCCCCCGACGGGGAACACTGAAGCTTTCTTT
CASSPPTGNTEAFF
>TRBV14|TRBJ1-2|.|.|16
TGTGCCAGCAGCCAAGGGCCCCCCGGGCATGGATATGGCTACACCTTC
CASSQGPPGHGYGYTF
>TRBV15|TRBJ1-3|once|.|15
TGTGCCACCAGCAGGGGGGGATTTTCTGGAAACACCATATATTTT
CATSRGGFSGNTIYF
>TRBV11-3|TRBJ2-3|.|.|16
TGTGCCAGCAGCTTAGATGGACGGGAGCCACGGGATACGCAGTATTTT
CASSLDGREPRDTQYF
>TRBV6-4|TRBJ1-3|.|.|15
TGTGCCAGCAGTCCTGACGCTTCCTCTGGAAACACCATATATTTT
CASSPDASSGNTIYF
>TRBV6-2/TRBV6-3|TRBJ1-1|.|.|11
TGTGCCAGCAGCCACAGGGTTGAAGCTTTCTTT
CASSHRVEAFF
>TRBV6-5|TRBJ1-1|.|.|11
TGTGCCAGCAGTCTCGGGGTAAAGGCTTTCTTT
CASSLGVKAFF
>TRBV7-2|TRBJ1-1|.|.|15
TGTGCCAGCAGCGGCCAGGGGTTGGTGAACACTGAAGCTTTCTTT
CASSGQGLVNTEAFF
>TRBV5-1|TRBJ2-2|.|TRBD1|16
TGCGCCAGCAGCGTCCGTCAGGGGGCTGACACCGGGGAGCTGTTTTTT
CASSVRQGADTGELFF
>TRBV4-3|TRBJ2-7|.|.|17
TGCGCCAGCAGCCAAGACTTAACGGGGACAATTTCCTACGAGCAGTACTTC
CASSQDLTGTISYEQYF
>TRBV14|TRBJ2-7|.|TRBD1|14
TGTGCCAGCAGCCATCGGGACAGCTCCTACGAGCAGTACTTC
CASSHRDSSYEQYF
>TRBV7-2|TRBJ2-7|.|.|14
TGTGCCAGCAGCTCTCTATCGGTGGGCTACGAGCAGTACTTC
CASSSLSVGYEQYF
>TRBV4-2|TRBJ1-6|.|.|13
TGTGCCAGCAGCCAAGACACGGTCTCACCCCTCCACTTT
CASSQDTVSPLHF
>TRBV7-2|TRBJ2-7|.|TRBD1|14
TGTGCCAGCAGCTTGGGGACAGGGAGGTACGAGCAGTACTTC
CASSLGTGRYEQYF
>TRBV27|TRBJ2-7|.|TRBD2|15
TGTGCCAGCAGGAGACTAGCGGGAGTGTCCTACGAGCAGTACTTC
CASRRLAGVSYEQYF
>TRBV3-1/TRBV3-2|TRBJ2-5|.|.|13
TGTGCCAGCAGCCAAAGCGGGTCTGAGACCCAGTACTTC
CASSQSGSETQYF